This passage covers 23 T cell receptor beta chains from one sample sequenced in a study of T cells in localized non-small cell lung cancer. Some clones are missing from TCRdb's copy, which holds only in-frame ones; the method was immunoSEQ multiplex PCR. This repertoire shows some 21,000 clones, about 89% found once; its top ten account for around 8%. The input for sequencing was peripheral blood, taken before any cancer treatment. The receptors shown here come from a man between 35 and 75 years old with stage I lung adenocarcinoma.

The CDR3 loop reads CASGLVLRGSGNTIYF. The DNA for the CDR3 is TGTGCTAGTGGTTTGGTACTGAGGGGATCTGGAAACACCATATATTTT. V gene TRBV12-5 combines with J gene TRBJ1-3; D possibly corresponds to TRBD1 (5 bases). This CDR3 is built from 16 residues. Germline loops: CDR1 LGHNT, CDR2 FRNRAP. V gave up 0 bases and J gave up 1 base, with 10 bases separating them.

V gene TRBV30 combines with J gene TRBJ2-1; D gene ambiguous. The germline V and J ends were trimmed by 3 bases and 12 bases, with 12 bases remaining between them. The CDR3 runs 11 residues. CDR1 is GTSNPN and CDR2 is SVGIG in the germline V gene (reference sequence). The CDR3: CAWSPRDRQFF. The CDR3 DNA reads TGTGCCTGGAGCCCTAGGGATCGGCAGTTCTTC.

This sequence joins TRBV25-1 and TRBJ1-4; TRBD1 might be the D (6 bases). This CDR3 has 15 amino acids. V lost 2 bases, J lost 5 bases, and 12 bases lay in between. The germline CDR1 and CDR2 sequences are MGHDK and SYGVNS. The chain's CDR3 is CASSEVGTSNEKLFF. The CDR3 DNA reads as TGTGCCAGCAGTGAAGTAGGGACAAGCAATGAAAAACTGTTTTTT. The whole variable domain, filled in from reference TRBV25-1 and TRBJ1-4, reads EADIYQTPRYLVIGTGKKITLECSQTMGHDKMYWYQQDPGMELHLIHYSYGVNSTEKGDLSSESTVSRIRTEHFPLTLESARPSHTSQYLCASSEVGTSNEKLFFGSGTQLSVL.

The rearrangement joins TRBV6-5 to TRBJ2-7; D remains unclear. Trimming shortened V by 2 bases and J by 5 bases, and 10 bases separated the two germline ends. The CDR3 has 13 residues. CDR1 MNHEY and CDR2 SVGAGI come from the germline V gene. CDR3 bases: TGTGCCAGCAGTTACCCCCCGATGAACGAGCAGTACTTC. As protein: CASSYPPMNEQYF.

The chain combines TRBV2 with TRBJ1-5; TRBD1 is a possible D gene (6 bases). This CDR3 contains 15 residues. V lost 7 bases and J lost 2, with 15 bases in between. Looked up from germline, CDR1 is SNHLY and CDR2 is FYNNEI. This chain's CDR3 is CASNQQGRGNQPQHF. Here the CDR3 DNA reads TGTGCCAGCAACCAACAGGGTCGGGGCAATCAGCCCCAGCATTTT. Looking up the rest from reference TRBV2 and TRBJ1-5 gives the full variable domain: EPEVTQTPSHQVTQMGQEVILRCVPISNHLYFYWYRQILGQKVEFLVSFYNNEISEKSEIFDDQFSVERPDGSNFTLKIRSTKLEDSAMYFCASNQQGRGNQPQHFGDGTRLSIL.

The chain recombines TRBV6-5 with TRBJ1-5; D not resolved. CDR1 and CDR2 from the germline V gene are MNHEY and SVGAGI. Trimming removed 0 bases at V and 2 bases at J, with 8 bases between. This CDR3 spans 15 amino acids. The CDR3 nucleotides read TGTGCCAGCAGTTACTCGAGTAGGGGCAATCAGCCCCAGCATTTT. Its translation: CASSYSSRGNQPQHF.

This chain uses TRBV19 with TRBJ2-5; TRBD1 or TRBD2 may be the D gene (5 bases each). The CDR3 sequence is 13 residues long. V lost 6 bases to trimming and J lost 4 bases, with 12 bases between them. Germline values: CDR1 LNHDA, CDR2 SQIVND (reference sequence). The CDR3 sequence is CASSTGPAETQYF. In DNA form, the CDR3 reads TGTGCCAGTAGCACGGGGCCCGCAGAGACCCAGTACTTC.

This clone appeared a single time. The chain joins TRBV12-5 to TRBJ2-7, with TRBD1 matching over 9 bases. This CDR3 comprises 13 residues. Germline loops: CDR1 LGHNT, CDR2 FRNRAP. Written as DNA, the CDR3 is TGTCCCCGACGCCCGGACAGGGGCTACGAGCAGTACTTC. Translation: CPRRPDRGYEQYF. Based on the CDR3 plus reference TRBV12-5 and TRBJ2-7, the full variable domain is DARVTQTPRHKVTEMGQEVTMRCQPILGHNTVFWYRQTMMQGLELLAYFRNRAPLDDSGMPKDRFSAEMPDATLATLKIQPSEPRDSAVYFCPRRPDRGYEQYFGPGTRLTVT.

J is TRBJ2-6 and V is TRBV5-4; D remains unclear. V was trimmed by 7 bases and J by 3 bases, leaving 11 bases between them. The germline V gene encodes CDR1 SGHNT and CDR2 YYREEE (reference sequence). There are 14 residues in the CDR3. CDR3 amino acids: CASWMGNGANVLTF. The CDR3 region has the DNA TGTGCCAGCTGGATGGGTAATGGGGCCAACGTCCTGACTTTC.

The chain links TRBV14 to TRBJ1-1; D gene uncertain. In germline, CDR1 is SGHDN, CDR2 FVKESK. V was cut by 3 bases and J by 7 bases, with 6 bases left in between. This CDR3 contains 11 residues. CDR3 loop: CASSHGNEAFF. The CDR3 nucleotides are TGTGCCAGCAGCCACGGGAATGAAGCTTTCTTT.

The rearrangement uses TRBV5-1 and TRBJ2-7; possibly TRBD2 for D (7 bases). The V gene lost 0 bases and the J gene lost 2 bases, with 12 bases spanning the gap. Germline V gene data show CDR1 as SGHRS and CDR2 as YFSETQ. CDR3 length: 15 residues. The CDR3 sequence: CASSLASGGPYEQYF. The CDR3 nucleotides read TGCGCCAGCAGCTTGGCCTCGGGGGGCCCCTACGAGCAGTACTTC.

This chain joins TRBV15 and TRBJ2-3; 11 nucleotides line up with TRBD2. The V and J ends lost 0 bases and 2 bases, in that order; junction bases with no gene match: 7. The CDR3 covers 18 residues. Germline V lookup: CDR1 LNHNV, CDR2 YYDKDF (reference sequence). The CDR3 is CATSRERGLAVFTDTQYF. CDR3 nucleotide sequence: TGTGCCACCAGCAGAGAAAGGGGACTAGCGGTTTTCACAGATACGCAGTATTTT. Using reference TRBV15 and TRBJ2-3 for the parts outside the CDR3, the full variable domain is DAMVIQNPRYQVTQFGKPVTLSCSQTLNHNVMYWYQQKSSQAPKLLFHYYDKDFNNEADTPDNFQSRRPNTSFCFLDIRSPGLGDTAMYLCATSRERGLAVFTDTQYFGPGTRLTVL.

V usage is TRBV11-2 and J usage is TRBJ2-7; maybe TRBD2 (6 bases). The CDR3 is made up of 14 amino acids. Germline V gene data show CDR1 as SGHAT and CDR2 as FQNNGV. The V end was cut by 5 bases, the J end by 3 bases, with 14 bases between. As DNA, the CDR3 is TGTGCCAGCAGCCTTGCCGGGAGATACTACGAGCAGTACTTC. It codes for CASSLAGRYYEQYF.

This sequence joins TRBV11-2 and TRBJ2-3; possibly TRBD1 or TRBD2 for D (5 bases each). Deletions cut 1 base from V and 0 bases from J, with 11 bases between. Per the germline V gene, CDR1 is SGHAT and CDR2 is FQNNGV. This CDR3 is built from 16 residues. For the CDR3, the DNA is TGTGCCAGCAGCTTAGGGACGGGGCTCAGCACAGATACGCAGTATTTT. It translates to CASSLGTGLSTDTQYF.

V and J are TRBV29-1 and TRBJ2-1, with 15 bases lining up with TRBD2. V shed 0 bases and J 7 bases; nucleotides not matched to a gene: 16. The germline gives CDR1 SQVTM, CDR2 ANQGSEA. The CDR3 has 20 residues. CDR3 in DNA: TGCAGCGTTGAAGATCCTATTAGGACTAGCGGGAGGGCCTCGAGTAATGAGCAGTTCTTC. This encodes CSVEDPIRTSGRASSNEQFF.

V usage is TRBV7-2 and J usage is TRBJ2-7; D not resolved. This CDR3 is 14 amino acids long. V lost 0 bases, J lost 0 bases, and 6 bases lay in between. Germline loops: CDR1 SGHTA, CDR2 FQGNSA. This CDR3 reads CASSLADHSYEQYF. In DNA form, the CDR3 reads TGTGCCAGCAGCTTAGCCGACCACTCCTACGAGCAGTACTTC.

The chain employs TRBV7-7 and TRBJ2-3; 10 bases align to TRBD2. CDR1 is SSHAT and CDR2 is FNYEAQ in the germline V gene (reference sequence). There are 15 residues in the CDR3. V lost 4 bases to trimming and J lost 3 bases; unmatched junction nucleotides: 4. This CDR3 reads CASSSGLAVTDTQYF. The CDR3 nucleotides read TGTGCCAGCAGCTCCGGACTAGCGGTAACAGATACGCAGTATTTT.

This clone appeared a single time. The CDR3 nucleotides are TGTGCCAGCTCACCCTCTGACCGATTTACTAATGAAAAACTGTTTTTT. Protein sequence: CASSPSDRFTNEKLFF. The V and J genes are TRBV18 and TRBJ1-4; D remains unclear. This CDR3 spans 16 amino acids. V lost 3 bases and J 2 bases, leaving 13 bases between the germline ends. Germline loops: CDR1 KGHSH, CDR2 LQKENI.

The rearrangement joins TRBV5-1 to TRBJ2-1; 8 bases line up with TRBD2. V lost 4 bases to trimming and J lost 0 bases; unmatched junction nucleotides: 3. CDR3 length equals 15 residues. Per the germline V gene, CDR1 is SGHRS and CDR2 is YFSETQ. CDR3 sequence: CASSTGTSSYNEQFF. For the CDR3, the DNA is TGCGCCAGCAGCACCGGGACTAGCTCCTACAATGAGCAGTTCTTC.

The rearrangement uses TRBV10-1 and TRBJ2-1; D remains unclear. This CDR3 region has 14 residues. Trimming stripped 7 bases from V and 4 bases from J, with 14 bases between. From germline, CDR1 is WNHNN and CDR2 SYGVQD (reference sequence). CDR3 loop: CASTPPETYNEQFF. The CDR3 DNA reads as TGCGCCAGCACTCCCCCCGAGACTTACAATGAGCAGTTCTTC.

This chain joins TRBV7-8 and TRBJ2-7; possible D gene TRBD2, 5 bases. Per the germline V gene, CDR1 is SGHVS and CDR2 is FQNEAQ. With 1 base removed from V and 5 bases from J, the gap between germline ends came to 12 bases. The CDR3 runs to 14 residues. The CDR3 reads CASSLVGERDEQYF. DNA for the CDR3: TGTGCCAGCAGCTTAGTGGGAGAACGGGACGAGCAGTACTTC.

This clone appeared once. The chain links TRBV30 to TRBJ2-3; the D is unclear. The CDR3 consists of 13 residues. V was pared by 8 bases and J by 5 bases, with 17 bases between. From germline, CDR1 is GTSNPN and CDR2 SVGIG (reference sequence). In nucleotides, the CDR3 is TGTGCCCATTCCCTAGGGCAAAGAGATACGCAGTATTTT. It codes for CAHSLGQRDTQYF.

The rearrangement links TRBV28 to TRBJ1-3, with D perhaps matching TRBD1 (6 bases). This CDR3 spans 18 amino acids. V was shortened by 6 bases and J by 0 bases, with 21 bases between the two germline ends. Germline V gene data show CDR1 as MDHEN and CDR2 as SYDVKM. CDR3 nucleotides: TGTGCCAGCAGCTTAGGGGGTTTGGGGCCGTTCTCTGGAAACACCATATATTTT. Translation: CASSLGGLGPFSGNTIYF.